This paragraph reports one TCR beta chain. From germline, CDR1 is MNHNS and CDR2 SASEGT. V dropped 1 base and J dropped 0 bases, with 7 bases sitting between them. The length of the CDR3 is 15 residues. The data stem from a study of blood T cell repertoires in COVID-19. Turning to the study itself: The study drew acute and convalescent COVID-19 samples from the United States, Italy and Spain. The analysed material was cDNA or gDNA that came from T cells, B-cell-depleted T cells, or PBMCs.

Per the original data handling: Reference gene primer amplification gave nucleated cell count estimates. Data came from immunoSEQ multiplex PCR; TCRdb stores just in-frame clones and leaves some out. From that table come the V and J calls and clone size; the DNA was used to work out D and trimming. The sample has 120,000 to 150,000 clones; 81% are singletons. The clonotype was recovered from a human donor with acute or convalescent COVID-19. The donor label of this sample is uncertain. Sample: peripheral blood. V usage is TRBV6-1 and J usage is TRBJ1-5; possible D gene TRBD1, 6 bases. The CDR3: CASSEGTVSNQPQHF. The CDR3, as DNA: TGTGCCAGCAGTGAAGGGACAGTTAGCAATCAGCCCCAGCATTTT.